One T cell receptor (beta chain) is described in this entry. Its matching antigen is unknown. CDR3 size: 15 residues. Germline assignment: CDR1 SGHAT and CDR2 FQNNGV. Trimming took 5 bases from V and 3 from J; bases not matched to a gene: 6. The sample originates from a study of graft-versus-host responses after intestinal transplantation. The wider study: Isolated intestinal, liver-intestinal, or multivisceral transplants were what recipients had. Each recipient received anti-thymocyte globulin induction, then tacrolimus and steroids for about three years.

Study findings and constraints: There was an association between peak levels of circulating GvH clones and early post-transplant HvG declines. Investigators detected GvH clones in recipient marrow, with some emerging earlier in ileum or blood.

TCRdb's copy holds only in-frame clones and misses some; the assay was immunoSEQ multiplex PCR. The sample includes about 120,000 clones, 90% seen only once; the top ten take about 0.18%. The chain has TRBV11-2 and TRBJ2-1; 8 bases are a match to TRBD1. This clonotype was sampled from a human donor who received an intestinal transplant. The sample consisted of unstimulated CD4+ T cells sorted from spleen or lymph node cells, taken before intestinal transplant. CDR3 DNA sequence: TGTGCCAGCAGCCGCGGGACAGGAGGCTACAATGAGCAGTTCTTC. Encoded protein: CASSRGTGGYNEQFF. Full variable domain (missing parts from reference TRBV11-2 and TRBJ2-1): EAGVAQSPRYKIIEKRQSVAFWCNPISGHATLYWYQQILGQGPKLLIQFQNNGVVDDSQLPKDRFSAERLKGVDSTLKIQPAKLEDSAVYLCASSRGTGGYNEQFFGPGTRLTVL.